This T cell receptor (beta chain) was observed in a study of blood T cell repertoires in COVID-19. This clone turned up a few times. Some clones are missing from TCRdb's copy, which holds only in-frame ones; the method was immunoSEQ multiplex PCR. The sample shows 55,000 to 90,000 clones, approximately 90% of them seen only once. V was pared by 2 bases and J by 6 bases, with 10 bases of the junction left unmatched. The germline V gene has CDR1 WNHNN and CDR2 SYGVQD (reference sequence). The CDR3 runs 16 residues. Sequencing was done on a sample of peripheral blood. The chain employs TRBV10-1 and TRBJ2-3, with 8 bases fitting TRBD1. The clonotype was recovered from a man aged 70-80 years with active COVID-19. The CDR3 loop reads CASSEGDRPRGDTQYF. CDR3 DNA: TGCGCCAGCAGTGAGGGGGACAGGCCCCGAGGGGATACGCAGTATTTT.